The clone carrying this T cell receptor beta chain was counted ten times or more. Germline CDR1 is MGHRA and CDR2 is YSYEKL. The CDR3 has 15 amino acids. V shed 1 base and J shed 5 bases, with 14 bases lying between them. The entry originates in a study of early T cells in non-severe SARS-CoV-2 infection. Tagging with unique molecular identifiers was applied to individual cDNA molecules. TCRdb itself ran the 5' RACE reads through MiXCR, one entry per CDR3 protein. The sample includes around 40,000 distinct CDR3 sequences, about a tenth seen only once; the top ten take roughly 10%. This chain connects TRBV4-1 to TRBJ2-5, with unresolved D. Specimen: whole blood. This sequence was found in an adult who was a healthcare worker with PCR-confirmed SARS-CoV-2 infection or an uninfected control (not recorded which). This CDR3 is CASSQGGLLLETQYF. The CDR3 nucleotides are TGCGCCAGCAGCCAAGGAGGCTTACTGTTGGAGACCCAGTACTTC.